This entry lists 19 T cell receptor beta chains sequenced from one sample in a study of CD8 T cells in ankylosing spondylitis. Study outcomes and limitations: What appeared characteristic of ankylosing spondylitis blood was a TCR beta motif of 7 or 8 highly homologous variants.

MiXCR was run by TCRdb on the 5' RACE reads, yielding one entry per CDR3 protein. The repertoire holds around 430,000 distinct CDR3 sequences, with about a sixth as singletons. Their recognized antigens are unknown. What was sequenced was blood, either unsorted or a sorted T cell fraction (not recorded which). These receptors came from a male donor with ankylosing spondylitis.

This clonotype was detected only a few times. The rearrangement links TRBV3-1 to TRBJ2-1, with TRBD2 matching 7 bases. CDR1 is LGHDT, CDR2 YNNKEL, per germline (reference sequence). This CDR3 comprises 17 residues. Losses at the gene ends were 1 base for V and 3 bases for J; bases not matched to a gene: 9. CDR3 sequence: CASSQGPGRGSYNEQFF. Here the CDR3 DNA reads TGTGCCAGCAGCCAAGGGCCTGGGCGCGGGAGCTACAATGAGCAGTTCTTC.

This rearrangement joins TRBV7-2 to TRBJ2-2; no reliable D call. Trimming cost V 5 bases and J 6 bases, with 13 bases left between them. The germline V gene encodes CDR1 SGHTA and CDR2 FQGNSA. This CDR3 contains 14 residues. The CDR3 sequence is CASSIGVSAGELFF. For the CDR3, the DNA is TGTGCCAGCAGCATTGGGGTTTCCGCCGGGGAGCTGTTTTTT.

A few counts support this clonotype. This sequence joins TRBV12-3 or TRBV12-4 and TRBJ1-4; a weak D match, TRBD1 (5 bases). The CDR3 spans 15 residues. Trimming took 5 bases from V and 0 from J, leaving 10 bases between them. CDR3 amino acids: CASSPETATNEKLFF. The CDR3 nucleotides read TGTGCCAGCAGTCCCGAGACAGCAACTAATGAAAAACTGTTTTTT.

The CDR3 is CASSSNWVTQYF. The CDR3 bases are TGTGCCAGCAGTTCTAACTGGGTTACGCAGTATTTT. This chain links TRBV28 with TRBJ2-3; D is unclear. Trimming stripped 4 bases from V and 8 bases from J, with 10 bases between. CDR3 length: 12 amino acids. CDR1 is MDHEN and CDR2 is SYDVKM in the germline V gene.

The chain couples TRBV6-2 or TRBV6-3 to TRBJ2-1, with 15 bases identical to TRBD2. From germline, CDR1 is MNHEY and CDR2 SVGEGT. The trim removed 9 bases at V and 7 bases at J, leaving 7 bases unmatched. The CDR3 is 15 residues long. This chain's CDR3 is CASTIGLAGGNEQFF. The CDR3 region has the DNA TGTGCCAGTACCATAGGACTAGCGGGAGGGAATGAGCAGTTCTTC.

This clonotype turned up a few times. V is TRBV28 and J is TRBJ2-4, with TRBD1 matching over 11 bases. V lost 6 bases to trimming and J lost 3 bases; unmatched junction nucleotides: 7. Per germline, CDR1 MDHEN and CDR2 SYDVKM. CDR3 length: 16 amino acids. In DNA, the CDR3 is TGTGCCAGCAGCAGCGGGACAGGGGGGGGCAAAAACATTCAGTACTTC. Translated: CASSSGTGGGKNIQYF.

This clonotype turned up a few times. The CDR3 DNA is TGTGCCAGCAGTCGGGACAATGCCTACGAGCAGTACTTC. Encoded protein: CASSRDNAYEQYF. The chain carries TRBV6-6 and TRBJ2-7, with a tentative D call TRBD1 (6 bases). The V end lost 5 bases, the J end lost 2 bases, and 10 bases lay between the germline ends. This CDR3 is built from 13 residues. Germline-derived CDR1 and CDR2 are MNHNY and SVGAGI (reference sequence).

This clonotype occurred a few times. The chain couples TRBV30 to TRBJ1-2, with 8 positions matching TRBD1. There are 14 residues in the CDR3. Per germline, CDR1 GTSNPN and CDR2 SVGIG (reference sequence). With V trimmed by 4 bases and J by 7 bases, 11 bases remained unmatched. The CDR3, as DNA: TGTGCCTGGACAATGGGGACAGGTCGGGGTGGCTACACCTTC. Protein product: CAWTMGTGRGGYTF.

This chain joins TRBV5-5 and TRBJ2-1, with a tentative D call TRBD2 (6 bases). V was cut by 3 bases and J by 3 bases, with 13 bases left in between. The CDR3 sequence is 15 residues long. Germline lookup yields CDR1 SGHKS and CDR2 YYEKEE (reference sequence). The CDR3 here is CASSWGGEVYNEQFF. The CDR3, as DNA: TGTGCCAGCAGCTGGGGCGGGGAGGTCTACAATGAGCAGTTCTTC.

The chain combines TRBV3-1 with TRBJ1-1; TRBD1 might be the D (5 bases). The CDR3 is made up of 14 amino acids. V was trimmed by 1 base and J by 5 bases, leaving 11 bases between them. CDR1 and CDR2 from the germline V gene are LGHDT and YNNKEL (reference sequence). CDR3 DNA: TGTGCCAGCAGCCAAGGTGGTGGGGGTACTGAAGCTTTCTTT. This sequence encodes CASSQGGGGTEAFF.

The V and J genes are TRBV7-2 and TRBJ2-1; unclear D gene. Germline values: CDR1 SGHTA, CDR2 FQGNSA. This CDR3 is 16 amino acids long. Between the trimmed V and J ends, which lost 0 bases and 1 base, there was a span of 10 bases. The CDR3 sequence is CASSLAWWGSYNEQFF. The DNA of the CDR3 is TGTGCCAGCAGCTTAGCCTGGTGGGGATCCTACAATGAGCAGTTCTTC.

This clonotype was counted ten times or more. The CDR3, as DNA: TGTGCCACCAGCGGTGAGACCGGGACAAGCAATCAGCCCCAGCATTTT. Translated: CATSGETGTSNQPQHF. The chain combines TRBV15 with TRBJ1-5; D possibly corresponds to TRBD1 (6 bases). Trimming stripped 5 bases from V and 1 base from J, with 15 bases between. The CDR3 covers 16 residues. The germline gives CDR1 LNHNV, CDR2 YYDKDF (reference sequence).

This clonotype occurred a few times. The CDR3: CASSLGRGGFETQYF. Written as DNA, the CDR3 is TGTGCCAGCAGTTTAGGTCGAGGCGGGTTTGAGACCCAGTACTTC. J is TRBJ2-5 and V is TRBV12-3 or TRBV12-4, with a tentative D call TRBD2 (5 bases). Trimming shortened V by 1 base and J by 5 bases, and 14 bases separated the two germline ends. CDR3 length: 15 amino acids.

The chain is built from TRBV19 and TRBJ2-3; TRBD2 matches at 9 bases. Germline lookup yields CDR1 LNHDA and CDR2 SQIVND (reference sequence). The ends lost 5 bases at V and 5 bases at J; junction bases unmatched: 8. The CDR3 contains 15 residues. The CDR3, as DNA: TGTGCCAGTAGTCGACAAGCGGGGGGCAGAGATACGCAGTATTTT. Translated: CASSRQAGGRDTQYF.

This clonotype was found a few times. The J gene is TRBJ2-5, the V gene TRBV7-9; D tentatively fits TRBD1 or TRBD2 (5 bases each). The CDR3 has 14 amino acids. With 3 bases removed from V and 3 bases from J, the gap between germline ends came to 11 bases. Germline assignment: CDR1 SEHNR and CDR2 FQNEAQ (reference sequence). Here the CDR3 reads CASSLRDPEETQYF. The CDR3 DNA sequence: TGTGCCAGCAGCTTGAGGGACCCAGAAGAGACCCAGTACTTC.

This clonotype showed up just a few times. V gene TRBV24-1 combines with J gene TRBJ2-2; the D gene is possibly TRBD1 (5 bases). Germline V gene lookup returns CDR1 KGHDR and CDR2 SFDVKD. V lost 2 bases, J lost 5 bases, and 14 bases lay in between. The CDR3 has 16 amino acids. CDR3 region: CATSDSRVIRTGELFF. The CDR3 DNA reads TGTGCCACCAGTGATTCCAGGGTAATACGTACCGGGGAGCTGTTTTTT.

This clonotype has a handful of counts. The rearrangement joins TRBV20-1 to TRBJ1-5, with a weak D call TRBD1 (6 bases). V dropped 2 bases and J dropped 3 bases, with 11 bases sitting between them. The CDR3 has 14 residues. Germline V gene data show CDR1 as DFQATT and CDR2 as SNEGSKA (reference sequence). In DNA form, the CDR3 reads TGCAGTGCTAGACGTACAGGGCCCAATCAGCCCCAGCATTTT. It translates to CSARRTGPNQPQHF.

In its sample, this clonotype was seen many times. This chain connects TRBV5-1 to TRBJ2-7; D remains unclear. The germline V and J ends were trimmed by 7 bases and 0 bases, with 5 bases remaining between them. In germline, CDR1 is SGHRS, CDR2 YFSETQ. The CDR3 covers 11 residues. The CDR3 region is CASSDSYEQYF. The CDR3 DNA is TGCGCCAGCTCGGACTCCTACGAGCAGTACTTC.

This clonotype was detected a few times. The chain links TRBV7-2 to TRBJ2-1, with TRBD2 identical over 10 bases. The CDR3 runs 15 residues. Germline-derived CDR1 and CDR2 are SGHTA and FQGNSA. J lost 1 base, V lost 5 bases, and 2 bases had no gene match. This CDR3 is CASSMTSGSYNEQFF. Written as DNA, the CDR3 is TGTGCCAGCAGCATGACTAGCGGGTCCTACAATGAGCAGTTCTTC.